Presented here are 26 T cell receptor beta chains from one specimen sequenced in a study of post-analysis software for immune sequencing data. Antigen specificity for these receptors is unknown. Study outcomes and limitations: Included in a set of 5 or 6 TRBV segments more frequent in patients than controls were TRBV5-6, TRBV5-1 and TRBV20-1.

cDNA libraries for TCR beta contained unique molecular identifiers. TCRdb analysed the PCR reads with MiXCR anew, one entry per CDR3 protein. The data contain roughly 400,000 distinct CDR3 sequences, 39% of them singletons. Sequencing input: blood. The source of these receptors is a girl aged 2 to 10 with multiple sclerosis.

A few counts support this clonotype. The CDR3 region is CASSRRSGADTEAFF. The CDR3 DNA follows: TGTGCCAGCAGTCGAAGGTCAGGGGCAGACACTGAAGCTTTCTTT. The chain couples TRBV27 to TRBJ1-1; tentative D call: TRBD1 (6 bases). CDR1 is MNHEY and CDR2 is SMNVEV in the germline V gene (reference sequence). Trimming removed 5 bases from V and 3 bases from J, with 16 bases in between. CDR3 length: 15 residues.

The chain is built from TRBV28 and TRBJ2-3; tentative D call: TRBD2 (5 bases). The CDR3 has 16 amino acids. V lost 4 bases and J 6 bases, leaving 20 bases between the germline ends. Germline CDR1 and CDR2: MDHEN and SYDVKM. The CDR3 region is CASSSPDVLGGDTQYF. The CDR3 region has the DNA TGTGCCAGCAGTTCCCCCGATGTCTTAGGCGGGGATACGCAGTATTTT. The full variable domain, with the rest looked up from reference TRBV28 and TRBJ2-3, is DVKVTQSSRYLVKRTGEKVFLECVQDMDHENMFWYRQDPGLGLRLIYFSYDVKMKEKGDIPEGYSVSREKKERFSLILESASTNQTSMYLCASSSPDVLGGDTQYFGPGTRLTVL.

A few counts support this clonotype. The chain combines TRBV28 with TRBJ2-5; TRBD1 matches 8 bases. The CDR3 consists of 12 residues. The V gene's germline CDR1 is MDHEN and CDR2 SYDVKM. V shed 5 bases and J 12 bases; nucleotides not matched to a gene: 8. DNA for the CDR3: TGTGCCAGCAGTGCCCGACAGGGGCAAGAGTACTTC. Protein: CASSARQGQEYF.

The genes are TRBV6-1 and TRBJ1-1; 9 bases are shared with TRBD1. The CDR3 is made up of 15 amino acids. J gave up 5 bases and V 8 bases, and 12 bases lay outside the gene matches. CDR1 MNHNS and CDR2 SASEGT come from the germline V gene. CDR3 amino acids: CASGWDRVRRTEAFF. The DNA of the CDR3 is TGTGCCAGCGGCTGGGACAGGGTAAGACGGACTGAAGCTTTCTTT.

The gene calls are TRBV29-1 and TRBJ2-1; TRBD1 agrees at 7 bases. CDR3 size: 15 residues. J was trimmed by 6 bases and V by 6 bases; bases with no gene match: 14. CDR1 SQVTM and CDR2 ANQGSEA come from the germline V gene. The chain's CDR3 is CSVEPYGTASNEQFF. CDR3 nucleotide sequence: TGCAGCGTCGAACCGTACGGGACAGCGTCCAATGAGCAGTTCTTC.

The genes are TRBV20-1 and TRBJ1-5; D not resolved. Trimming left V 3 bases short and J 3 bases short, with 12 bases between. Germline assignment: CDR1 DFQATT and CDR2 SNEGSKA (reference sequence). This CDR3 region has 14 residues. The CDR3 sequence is CSASKGVTNQPQHF. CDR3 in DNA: TGCAGTGCTAGTAAGGGAGTTACCAATCAGCCCCAGCATTTT.

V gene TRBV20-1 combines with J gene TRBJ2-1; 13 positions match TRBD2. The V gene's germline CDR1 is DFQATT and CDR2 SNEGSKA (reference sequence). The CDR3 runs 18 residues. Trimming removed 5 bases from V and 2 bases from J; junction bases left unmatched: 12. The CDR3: CSARWGLAGPLPYNEQFF. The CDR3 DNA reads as TGCAGTGCTCGTTGGGGACTAGCGGGACCGCTCCCCTACAATGAGCAGTTCTTC.

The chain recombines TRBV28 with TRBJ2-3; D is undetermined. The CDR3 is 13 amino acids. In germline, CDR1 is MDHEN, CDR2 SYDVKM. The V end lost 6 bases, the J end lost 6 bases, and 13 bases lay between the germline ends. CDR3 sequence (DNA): TGTGCCAGCAGCCCTAACTCCAGGGATACGCAGTATTTT. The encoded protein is CASSPNSRDTQYF.

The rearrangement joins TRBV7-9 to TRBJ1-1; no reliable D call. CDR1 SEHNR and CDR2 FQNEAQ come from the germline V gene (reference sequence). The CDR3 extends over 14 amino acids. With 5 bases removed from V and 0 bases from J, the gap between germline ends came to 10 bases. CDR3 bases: TGTGCCAGCAGCAGTCAACAGTTGAACACTGAAGCTTTCTTT. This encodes CASSSQQLNTEAFF.

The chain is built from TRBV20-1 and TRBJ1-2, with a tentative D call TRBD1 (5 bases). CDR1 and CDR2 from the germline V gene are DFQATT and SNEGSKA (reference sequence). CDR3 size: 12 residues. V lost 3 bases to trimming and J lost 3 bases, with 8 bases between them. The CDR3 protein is CSAREGHYGYTF. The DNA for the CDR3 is TGCAGTGCTAGGGAGGGACACTATGGCTACACCTTC.

The CDR3 loop is CASSYRSQGSYNSPLHF. The CDR3 DNA reads as TGTGCCAGCAGTTACAGGTCACAGGGTTCCTATAATTCACCCCTCCACTTT. The V and J genes are TRBV6-6 and TRBJ1-6, with a possible D match to TRBD1 (6 bases). The germline CDR1 and CDR2 sequences are MNHNY and SVGAGI (reference sequence). This CDR3 is built from 17 residues. V lost 2 bases and J lost 1, with 12 bases in between.

The DNA for the CDR3 is TGCGCCAGCAGCTCTCGCCGGGCTAGCGAATACTACAATGAGCAGTTCTTC. As protein: CASSSRRASEYYNEQFF. The chain links TRBV5-1 to TRBJ2-1; maybe TRBD2 (6 bases). There are 17 residues in the CDR3. Germline V gene sequence: CDR1 SGHRS, CDR2 YFSETQ. Trimming stripped 3 bases from V and 3 bases from J, with 19 bases between.

CDR3: CANRVGLSSYNYGYTF. DNA of the CDR3: TGTGCCAACAGAGTGGGACTCAGTTCTTATAACTATGGCTACACCTTC. The chain uses TRBV6-5 and TRBJ1-2, with a tentative D call TRBD1 (5 bases). Trimming shortened V by 10 bases and J by 1 base, and 22 bases separated the two germline ends. Germline values: CDR1 MNHEY, CDR2 SVGAGI. The CDR3 has 16 amino acids.

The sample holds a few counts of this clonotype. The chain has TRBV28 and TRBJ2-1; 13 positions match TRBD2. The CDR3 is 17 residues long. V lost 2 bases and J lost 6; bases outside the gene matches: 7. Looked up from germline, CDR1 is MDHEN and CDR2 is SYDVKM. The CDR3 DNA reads TGTGCCAGCAGTTTACTCCTACTAGCGGGAGGGGCCAATGAGCAGTTCTTC. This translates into CASSLLLLAGGANEQFF. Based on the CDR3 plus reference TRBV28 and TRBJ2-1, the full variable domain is DVKVTQSSRYLVKRTGEKVFLECVQDMDHENMFWYRQDPGLGLRLIYFSYDVKMKEKGDIPEGYSVSREKKERFSLILESASTNQTSMYLCASSLLLLAGGANEQFFGPGTRLTVL.

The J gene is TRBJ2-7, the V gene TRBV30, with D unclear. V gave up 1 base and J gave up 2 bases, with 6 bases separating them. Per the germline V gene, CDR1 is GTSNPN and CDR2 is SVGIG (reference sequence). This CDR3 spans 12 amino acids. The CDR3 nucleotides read TGTGCCTGGAGTGGGGCGACCTACGAGCAGTACTTC. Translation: CAWSGATYEQYF.

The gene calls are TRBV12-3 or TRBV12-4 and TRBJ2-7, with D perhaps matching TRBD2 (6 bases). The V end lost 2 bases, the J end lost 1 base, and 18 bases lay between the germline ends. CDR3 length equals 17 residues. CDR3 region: CASSLSSLATGSYEQYF. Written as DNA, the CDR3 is TGTGCCAGCAGTTTAAGCTCTCTAGCGACTGGTTCCTACGAGCAGTACTTC.

The CDR3 region has the DNA TGTGCCAGCAGCTTTTCCGGGGTAGGGTCGTCGAGCTCCTACAATGAGCAGTTCTTC. Translation: CASSFSGVGSSSSYNEQFF. This chain connects TRBV7-2 to TRBJ2-1, with D tentatively TRBD2 (5 bases). The CDR3 runs 19 residues. V was trimmed by 3 bases and J by 0 bases, leaving 21 bases between them. CDR1 is SGHTA, CDR2 FQGNSA, per germline.

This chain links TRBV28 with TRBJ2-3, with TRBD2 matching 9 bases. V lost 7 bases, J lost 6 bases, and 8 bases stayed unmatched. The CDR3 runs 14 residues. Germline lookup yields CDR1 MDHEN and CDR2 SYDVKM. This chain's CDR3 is CASKPRGGVDTQYF. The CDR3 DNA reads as TGTGCCAGCAAACCGCGGGGGGGGGTGGATACGCAGTATTTT.

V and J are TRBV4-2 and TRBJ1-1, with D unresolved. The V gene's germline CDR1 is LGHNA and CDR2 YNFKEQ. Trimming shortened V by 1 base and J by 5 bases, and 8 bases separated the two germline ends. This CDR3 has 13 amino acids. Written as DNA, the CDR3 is TGTGCCAGCAGCCAAGGCCCAATGACTGAAGCTTTCTTT. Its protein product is CASSQGPMTEAFF.

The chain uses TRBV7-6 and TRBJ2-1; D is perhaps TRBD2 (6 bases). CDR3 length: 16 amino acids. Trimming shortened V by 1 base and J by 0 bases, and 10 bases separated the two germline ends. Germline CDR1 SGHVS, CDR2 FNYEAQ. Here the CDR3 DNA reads TGTGCCAGCAGCTTAGGATACGGGAGCTCCTACAATGAGCAGTTCTTC. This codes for CASSLGYGSSYNEQFF.

CDR3: CASTLGKTSDASTDTQYF. CDR3 in DNA: TGTGCCAGCACCCTCGGGAAGACTAGCGATGCTTCCACAGATACGCAGTATTTT. V gene TRBV12-3 or TRBV12-4 combines with J gene TRBJ2-3; 8 bases line up with TRBD2. V dropped 7 bases and J dropped 2; count of bases not matched to a gene: 17. CDR3 length equals 18 residues.

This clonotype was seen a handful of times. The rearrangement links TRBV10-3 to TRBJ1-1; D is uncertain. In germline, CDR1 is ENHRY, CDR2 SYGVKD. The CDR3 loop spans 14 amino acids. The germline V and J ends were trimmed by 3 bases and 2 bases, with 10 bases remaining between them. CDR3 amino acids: CAISEARSNTEAFF. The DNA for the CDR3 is TGTGCCATCAGTGAAGCCCGCAGTAACACTGAAGCTTTCTTT.

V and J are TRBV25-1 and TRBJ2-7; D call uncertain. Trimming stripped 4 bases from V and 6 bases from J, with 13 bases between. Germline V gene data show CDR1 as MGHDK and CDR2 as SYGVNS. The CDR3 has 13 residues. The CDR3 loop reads CASSGRRLLEQYF. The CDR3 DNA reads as TGTGCCAGCAGTGGACGTAGGCTGCTCGAGCAGTACTTC.

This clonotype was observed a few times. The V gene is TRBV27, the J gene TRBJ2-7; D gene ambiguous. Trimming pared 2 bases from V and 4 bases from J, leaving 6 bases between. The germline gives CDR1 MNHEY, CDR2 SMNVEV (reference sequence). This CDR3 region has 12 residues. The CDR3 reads CASSLHGYEQYF. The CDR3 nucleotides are TGTGCCAGCAGTTTACACGGATACGAGCAGTACTTC.

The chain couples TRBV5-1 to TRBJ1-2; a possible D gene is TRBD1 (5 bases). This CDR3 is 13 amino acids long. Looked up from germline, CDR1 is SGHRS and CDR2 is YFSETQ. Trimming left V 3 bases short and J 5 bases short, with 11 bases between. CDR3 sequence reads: CASSSLGGYGYTF. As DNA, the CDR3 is TGCGCCAGCAGCTCCCTCGGGGGGTATGGCTACACCTTC.

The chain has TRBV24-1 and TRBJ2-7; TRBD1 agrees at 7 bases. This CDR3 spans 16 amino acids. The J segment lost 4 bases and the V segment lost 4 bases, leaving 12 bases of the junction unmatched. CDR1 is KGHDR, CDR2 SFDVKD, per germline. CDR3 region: CATSDTGASDSYEQYF. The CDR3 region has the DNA TGTGCCACCAGTGACACAGGGGCCTCAGATTCGTACGAGCAGTACTTC.